A selection of T cell receptor beta chains follows, all from one sample in a study of T cell repertoires in cytomegalovirus infection. One entry per CDR3 protein, called by TCRdb with MiXCR from the reads. The data show roughly 630,000 distinct CDR3 sequences, with approximately 25% seen just once and approximately 8% held by the top ten. Sample: CD8+ T cells from PBMCs. The receptor set was obtained from a human donor in good health (CMV status not recorded). Some clones in this sample may be carry-over from other donors' samples. Each CDR3 is given with its conserved first and last residue. The D gene is left open where the match is weak. Size values are once, few and many counts, or a class for expanded clones, and some rows have none.

clone size	V gene	D gene	J gene	CDR3 protein	CDR3 DNA
many	TRBV7-7	NA	TRBJ2-5	CASSLVETLKETQYF	TGTGCTAGCAGCTTAGTCGAGACTCTAAAAGAGACCCAGTACTTC
many	TRBV28	TRBD1	TRBJ1-5	CASSLGTDSNQPQHF	TGTGCCAGCAGTTTAGGGACAGATAGCAATCAGCCCCAGCATTTT
many	TRBV6-2/TRBV6-3	NA	TRBJ2-1	CASSYAGITYNEQFF	TGTGCCAGCAGTTATGCGGGGATCACCTACAATGAGCAGTTCTTC
NA	TRBV7-9	NA	TRBJ2-2	CASSSTRDEAGELFF	TGTGCCAGCAGCTCCACCCGGGACGAGGCCGGGGAGCTGTTTTTT
NA	TRBV14	TRBD1	TRBJ2-3	CASSQDTGVKDTQYF	TGTGCCAGCAGCCAAGATACAGGGGTGAAAGATACGCAGTATTTT
NA	TRBV6-6	NA	TRBJ2-1	CASSYELYFYNEQFF	TGTGCCAGCAGTTACGAGTTGTACTTCTACAATGAGCAGTTCTTC
NA	TRBV3-1	NA	TRBJ2-1	CASATRMSYNEQFF	TGTGCCAGCGCCACTAGAATGTCATACAATGAGCAGTTCTTC
NA	TRBV7-9	TRBD1	TRBJ1-5	CASSLALRDRSNQPQHF	TGTGCCAGCAGCTTAGCTCTCCGGGACAGGAGCAATCAGCCCCAGCATTTT
few	TRBV6-5	TRBD1	TRBJ2-7	CASSDRGLGYEQYF	TGTGCCAGCAGTGACAGGGGGCTAGGCTACGAGCAGTACTTC
many	TRBV7-9	TRBD1	TRBJ1-2	CASSLRFAGGENYGYTF	TGTGCCAGCAGCTTAAGATTCGCAGGGGGCGAAAACTATGGCTACACCTTC
many	TRBV7-2	TRBD2	TRBJ2-1	CASSRTGLADNEQFF	TGTGCCAGCAGCAGAACGGGACTAGCGGACAATGAGCAGTTCTTC
NA	TRBV19	TRBD1	TRBJ2-1	CASSDRDYTNEQFF	TGTGCCAGTAGTGACAGGGATTATACCAATGAGCAGTTCTTC
NA	TRBV4-2	NA	TRBJ2-5	CASSPTEYGAQETQYF	TGTGCCAGCAGCCCAACGGAATACGGGGCCCAAGAGACCCAGTACTTC
once	TRBV6-2/TRBV6-3	TRBD1	TRBJ1-1	CASRGQGWTEAFF	TGTGCCAGCCGAGGACAGGGGTGGACTGAAGCTTTCTTT
few	TRBV6-2/TRBV6-3	NA	TRBJ2-7	CATGGPLYEQYF	TGTGCCACCGGGGGGCCTCTCTACGAGCAGTACTTC
few	TRBV20-1	TRBD2	TRBJ2-1	CSARDHRGGSYNEQFF	TGCAGTGCTAGAGATCACCGGGGGGGCTCCTACAATGAGCAGTTCTTC
NA	TRBV10-3	NA	TRBJ2-2	CAVLTGTGELFF	TGTGCCGTCCTTACTGGCACCGGGGAGCTGTTTTTT
NA	TRBV27	NA	TRBJ2-3	CASSPYGRQQVDTQYF	TGTGCCAGCAGTCCCTATGGCAGGCAGCAAGTGGATACGCAGTATTTT
many	TRBV7-9	NA	TRBJ2-1	CASSPAGHSSYNEQFF	TGTGCCAGCAGCCCGGCGGGACATAGCTCCTACAATGAGCAGTTCTTC
few	TRBV6-2/TRBV6-3	NA	TRBJ2-1	CASRTLRVNEQFF	TGTGCCAGCAGGACACTAAGGGTCAATGAGCAGTTCTTC
many	TRBV7-2	TRBD1	TRBJ2-3	CASSLARGWTDTQYF	TGTGCCAGCAGCTTAGCCAGGGGGTGGACAGATACGCAGTATTTT
few	TRBV20-1	TRBD2	TRBJ2-2	CSARGRGGSNTGELFF	TGCAGTGCTAGAGGGCGGGGGGGCTCGAACACCGGGGAGCTGTTTTTT
few	TRBV6-2/TRBV6-3	NA	TRBJ2-7	CASSYDTAEQYF	TGTGCCAGCAGTTACGACACCGCCGAGCAGTACTTC
few	TRBV7-9	NA	TRBJ2-3	CASSENDIGQFTDTQYF	TGTGCCAGCAGCGAAAATGACATAGGACAGTTCACAGATACGCAGTATTTT
once	TRBV7-9	TRBD2	TRBJ2-7	CASSSISGGEYEQYF	TGTGCCAGCAGCTCGATTAGCGGGGGGGAATACGAGCAGTACTTC
NA	TRBV11-2	TRBD2	TRBJ2-3	CATSLGRGTDTQYF	TGTGCCACCAGCTTAGGGCGGGGGACCGATACGCAGTATTTT
many	TRBV12-3/TRBV12-4	NA	TRBJ1-1	CASSLAGAGGTEAFF	TGTGCCAGCAGTTTAGCAGGGGCCGGGGGCACTGAAGCTTTCTTT
few	TRBV27	NA	TRBJ1-5	CASSPGQPRGNQPQHF	TGTGCCAGCAGTCCGGGACAACCGAGAGGAAATCAGCCCCAGCATTTT
NA	TRBV6-2/TRBV6-3	NA	TRBJ2-3	CASSYSTKGGPDTQYF	TGTGCCAGCAGTTACTCCACTAAAGGAGGCCCAGATACGCAGTATTTT
many	TRBV7-2	NA	TRBJ2-2	CASSLAPRELFF	TGTGCCAGCAGCTTAGCCCCCCGGGAGCTGTTTTTT
many	TRBV12-5	TRBD2	TRBJ2-1	CASGGGSGAGDEQFF	TGTGCTAGTGGCGGCGGCAGCGGGGCCGGGGATGAGCAGTTCTTC
NA	TRBV7-9	NA	TRBJ2-6	CASSPQQTGANVLTF	TGTGCCAGCAGCCCTCAACAGACTGGGGCCAACGTCCTGACTTTC
once	TRBV12-3/TRBV12-4	NA	TRBJ2-2	CASSLEGGEAGFTGELFF	TGTGCCAGCAGTTTAGAAGGAGGGGAGGCCGGATTCACCGGGGAGCTGTTTTTT
few	TRBV5-4	TRBD2	TRBJ2-3	CASSLIAGGQDTDTQYF	TGTGCCAGCAGCCTAATAGCGGGGGGGCAGGACACAGATACGCAGTATTTT
few	TRBV28	TRBD1	TRBJ2-5	CASSGGVWTGVQETQYF	TGTGCCAGCAGTGGAGGTGTATGGACAGGGGTCCAAGAGACCCAGTACTTC
many	TRBV29-1	NA	TRBJ1-2	CSVTGPDRGSNYGYTF	TGCAGCGTGACGGGCCCCGACAGAGGATCTAACTATGGCTACACCTTC
NA	TRBV12-3/TRBV12-4	NA	TRBJ2-1	CASSLFAVSYNEQFF	TGTGCCAGCAGTTTATTCGCAGTCTCCTACAATGAGCAGTTCTTC
NA	TRBV28	TRBD1	TRBJ2-5	CASSFRDREQETQYF	TGTGCCAGCAGTTTCCGGGACAGGGAGCAAGAGACCCAGTACTTC
NA	TRBV4-1	NA	TRBJ1-1	CASSQEFYGALNTEAFF	TGCGCCAGCAGCCAAGAATTTTACGGGGCCTTAAACACTGAAGCTTTCTTT
few	TRBV9	NA	TRBJ1-5	CASSVDGQPQHF	TGTGCCAGCAGCGTAGACGGTCAGCCCCAGCATTTT
NA	TRBV6-2/TRBV6-3	NA	TRBJ2-5	CASSYDGEGFQETQYF	TGTGCCAGCAGTTACGACGGCGAGGGTTTCCAAGAGACCCAGTACTTC
NA	TRBV7-3	NA	TRBJ1-1	CASSLILRLNTEAFF	TGTGCCAGCAGCTTAATACTACGCCTGAACACTGAAGCTTTCTTT
many	TRBV7-6	TRBD1	TRBJ1-4	CASSLKTGGGKKLFF	TGTGCCAGCAGCCTCAAGACAGGGGGCGGAAAAAAACTGTTTTTT